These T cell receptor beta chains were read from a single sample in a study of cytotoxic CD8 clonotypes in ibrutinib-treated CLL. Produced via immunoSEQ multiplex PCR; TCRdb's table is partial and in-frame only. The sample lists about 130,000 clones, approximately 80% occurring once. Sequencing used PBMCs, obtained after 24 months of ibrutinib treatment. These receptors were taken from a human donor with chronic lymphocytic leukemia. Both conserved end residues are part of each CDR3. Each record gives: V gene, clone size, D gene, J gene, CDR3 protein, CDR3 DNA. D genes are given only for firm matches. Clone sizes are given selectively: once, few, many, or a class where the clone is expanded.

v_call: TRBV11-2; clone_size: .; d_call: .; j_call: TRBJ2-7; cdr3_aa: CASSSWSPGAYEQYF; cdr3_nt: TGTGCCAGCAGCTCCTGGAGCCCCGGAGCTTACGAGCAGTACTTC
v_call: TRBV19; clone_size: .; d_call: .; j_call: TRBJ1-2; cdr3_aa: CASSILGARAGYTF; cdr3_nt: TGTGCCAGTAGTATTCTGGGGGCCAGGGCTGGCTACACCTTC
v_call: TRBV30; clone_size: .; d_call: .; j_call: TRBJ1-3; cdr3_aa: CAWSRDPLSSGNTIYF; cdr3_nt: TGTGCCTGGAGTCGAGATCCCTTAAGCTCTGGAAACACCATATATTTT
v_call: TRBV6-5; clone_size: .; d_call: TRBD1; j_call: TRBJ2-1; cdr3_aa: CASSYLGGGNTFEQFF; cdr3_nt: TGTGCCAGCAGTTACCTAGGGGGCGGCAATACGTTTGAGCAGTTCTTC
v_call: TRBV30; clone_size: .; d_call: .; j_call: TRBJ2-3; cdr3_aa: CAWSFLVDTQYF; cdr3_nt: TGTGCCTGGAGTTTCCTGGTGGATACGCAGTATTTT
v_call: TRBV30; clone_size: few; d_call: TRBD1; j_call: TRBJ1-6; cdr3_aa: CAWRRGLGNSPLHF; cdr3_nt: TGTGCCTGGAGAAGGGGGCTAGGAAATTCACCCCTCCACTTT
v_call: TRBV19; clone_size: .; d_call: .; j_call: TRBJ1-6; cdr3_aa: CASSMGQYNSPLHF; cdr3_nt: TGTGCCAGTAGTATGGGCCAGTATAATTCACCCCTCCACTTT
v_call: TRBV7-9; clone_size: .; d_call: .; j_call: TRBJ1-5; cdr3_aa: CASSPLVASQPQHF; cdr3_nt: TGTGCCAGCAGCCCACTGGTTGCTAGTCAGCCCCAGCATTTT
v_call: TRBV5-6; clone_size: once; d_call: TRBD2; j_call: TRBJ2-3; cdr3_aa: CASSRSGGAKDTQYF; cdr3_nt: TGTGCCAGCAGCCGGAGCGGGGGGGCAAAAGATACGCAGTATTTT
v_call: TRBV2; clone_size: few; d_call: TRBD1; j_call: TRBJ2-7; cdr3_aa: CASLAGTGDYEQYF; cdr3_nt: TGTGCCAGCCTGGCCGGGACAGGGGACTACGAGCAGTACTTC
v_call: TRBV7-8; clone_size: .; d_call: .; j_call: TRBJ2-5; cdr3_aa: CASSLISQGQAETQYF; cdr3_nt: TGTGCCAGCAGCTTAATCAGTCAGGGGCAAGCAGAGACCCAGTACTTC
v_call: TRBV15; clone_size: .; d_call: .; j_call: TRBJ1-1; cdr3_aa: CATSPWGEANTEAFF; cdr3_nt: TGTGCCACCAGTCCCTGGGGAGAGGCGAACACTGAAGCTTTCTTT
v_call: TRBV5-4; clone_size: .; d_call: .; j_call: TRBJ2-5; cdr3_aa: CASSSWTVEETQYF; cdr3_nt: TGTGCCAGCAGCTCATGGACAGTTGAAGAGACCCAGTACTTC
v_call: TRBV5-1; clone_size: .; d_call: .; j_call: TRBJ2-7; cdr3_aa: CASSLGQGGLGYF; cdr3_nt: TGCGCCAGCAGCTTGGGACAGGGAGGGTTGGGGTACTTC
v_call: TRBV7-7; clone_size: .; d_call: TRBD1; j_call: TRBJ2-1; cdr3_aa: CASSLTGGPNNEQFF; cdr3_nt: TGTGCCAGCAGCTTAACAGGGGGCCCCAACAATGAGCAGTTCTTC
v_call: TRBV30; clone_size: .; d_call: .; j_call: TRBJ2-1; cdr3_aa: CAWSWTVTEQFF; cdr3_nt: TGTGCCTGGAGTTGGACAGTCACTGAGCAGTTCTTC
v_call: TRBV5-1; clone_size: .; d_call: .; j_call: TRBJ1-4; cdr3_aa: CASSSQEGPNEKLFF; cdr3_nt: TGCGCCAGCAGCTCCCAGGAGGGCCCTAATGAAAAACTGTTTTTT
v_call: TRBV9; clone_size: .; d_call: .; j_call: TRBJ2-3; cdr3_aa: CASSGRVWASSTDTQYF; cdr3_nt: TGTGCCAGCAGCGGCCGGGTTTGGGCCTCTAGCACAGATACGCAGTATTTT
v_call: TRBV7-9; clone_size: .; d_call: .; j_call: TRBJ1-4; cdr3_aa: CASSLDGRIREKLFF; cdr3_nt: TGTGCCAGCAGCCTGGACGGGCGTATTCGTGAAAAACTGTTTTTT
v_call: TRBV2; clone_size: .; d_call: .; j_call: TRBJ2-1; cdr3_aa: CATKTRLYNEQFF; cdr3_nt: TGTGCCACCAAAACTCGTCTCTACAATGAGCAGTTCTTC
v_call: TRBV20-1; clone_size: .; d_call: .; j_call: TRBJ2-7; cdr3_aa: CSARVVVEQYF; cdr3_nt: TGCAGTGCTAGGGTTGTGGTCGAGCAGTACTTC
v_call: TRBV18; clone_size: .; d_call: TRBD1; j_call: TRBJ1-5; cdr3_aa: CASSQGQVDNQPQHF; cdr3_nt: TGTGCCAGCTCACAGGGACAGGTTGACAATCAGCCCCAGCATTTT
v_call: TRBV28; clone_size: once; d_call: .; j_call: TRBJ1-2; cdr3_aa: CASSFLLVGGYTF; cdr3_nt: TGTGCCAGCAGTTTTCTCTTGGTGGGTGGCTACACCTTC
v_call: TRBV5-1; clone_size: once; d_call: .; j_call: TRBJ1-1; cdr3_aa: CASSWEGGRMNTEAFF; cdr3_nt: TGCGCCAGCAGCTGGGAGGGGGGTCGGATGAACACTGAAGCTTTCTTT
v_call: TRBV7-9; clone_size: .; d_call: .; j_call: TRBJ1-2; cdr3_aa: CASSLGPNRLYGYTF; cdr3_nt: TGTGCCAGCAGCCTAGGGCCCAACCGCCTCTATGGCTACACCTTC
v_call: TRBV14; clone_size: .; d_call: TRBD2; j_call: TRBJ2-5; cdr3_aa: CASSQIRGLAEKETQYF; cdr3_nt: TGTGCCAGCAGCCAAATTCGCGGACTAGCCGAGAAAGAGACCCAGTACTTC
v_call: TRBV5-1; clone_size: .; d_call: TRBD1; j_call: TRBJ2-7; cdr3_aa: CASSLDGTGDYEQYF; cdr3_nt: TGCGCCAGCAGCTTGGACGGGACAGGGGACTACGAGCAGTACTTC
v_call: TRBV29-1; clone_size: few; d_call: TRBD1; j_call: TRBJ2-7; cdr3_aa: CSVETGGYEQYF; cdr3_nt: TGCAGCGTTGAGACAGGGGGCTACGAGCAGTACTTC
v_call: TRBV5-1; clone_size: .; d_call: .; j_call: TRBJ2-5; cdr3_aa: CASSLGGTQETQYF; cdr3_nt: TGCGCCAGCAGCTTGGGGGGGACCCAAGAGACCCAGTACTTC
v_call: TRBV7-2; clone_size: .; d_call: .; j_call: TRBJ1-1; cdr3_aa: CASSFLTEAFF; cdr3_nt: TGTGCCAGCAGCTTCCTCACTGAAGCTTTCTTT
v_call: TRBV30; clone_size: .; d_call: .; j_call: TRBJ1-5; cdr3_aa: CAWSPGGGNQPQHF; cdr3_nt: TGTGCCTGGAGTCCCGGGGGGGGCAATCAGCCCCAGCATTTT
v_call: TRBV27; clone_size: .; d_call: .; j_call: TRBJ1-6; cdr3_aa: CASSPLVQVGSYNSPLHF; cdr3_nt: TGTGCCAGCAGTCCTCTCGTCCAGGTCGGCTCCTATAATTCACCCCTCCACTTT
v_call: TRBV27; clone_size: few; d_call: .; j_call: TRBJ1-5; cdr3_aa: CASSLGRYQPQHF; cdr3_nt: TGTGCCAGCAGTTTGGGGCGGTATCAGCCCCAGCATTTT
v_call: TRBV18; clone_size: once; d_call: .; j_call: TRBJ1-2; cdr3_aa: CASSPPQDYGYTF; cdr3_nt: TGTGCCAGCTCACCGCCTCAGGACTATGGCTACACCTTC
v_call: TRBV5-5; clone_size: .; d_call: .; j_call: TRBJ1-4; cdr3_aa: CASSLGGEEKLFF; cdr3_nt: TGTGCCAGCAGCTTGGGGGGCGAGGAAAAACTGTTTTTT
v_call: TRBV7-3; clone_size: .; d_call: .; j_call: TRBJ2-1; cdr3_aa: CASSLAWRAEQFF; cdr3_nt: TGTGCCAGCAGCTTAGCTTGGCGCGCTGAGCAGTTCTTC
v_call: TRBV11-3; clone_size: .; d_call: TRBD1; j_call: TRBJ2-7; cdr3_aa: CASSLGVDRGYEQYF; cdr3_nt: TGTGCCAGCAGCTTAGGGGTGGACAGGGGCTACGAGCAGTACTTC
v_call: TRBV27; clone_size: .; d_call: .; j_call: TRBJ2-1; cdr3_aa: CASSAPWDVYDNEQFF; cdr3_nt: TGTGCCAGCAGTGCCCCCTGGGACGTATACGACAATGAGCAGTTCTTC
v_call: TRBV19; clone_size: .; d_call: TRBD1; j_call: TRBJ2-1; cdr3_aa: CASNQGAGYNEQFF; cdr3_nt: TGTGCCAGTAATCAGGGGGCAGGGTACAATGAGCAGTTCTTC
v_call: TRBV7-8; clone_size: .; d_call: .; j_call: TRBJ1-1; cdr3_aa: CASSFGPRMAFF; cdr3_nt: TGTGCCAGCAGCTTCGGGCCTCGTATGGCTTTCTTT
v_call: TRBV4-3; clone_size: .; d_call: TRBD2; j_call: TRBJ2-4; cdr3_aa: CASSQEGLRGAAKNIQYF; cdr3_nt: TGCGCCAGCAGCCAAGAGGGTCTGCGGGGGGCGGCCAAAAACATTCAGTACTTC
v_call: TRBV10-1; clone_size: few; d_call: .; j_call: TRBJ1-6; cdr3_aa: CASSELKGRSPLHF; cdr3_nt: TGCGCCAGCAGTGAGTTGAAGGGCCGTTCACCCCTCCACTTT